The entry below gives a single T cell receptor beta chain sequence along with its context. Profiling relied on immunoSEQ multiplex PCR, and the TCRdb table lists in-frame clones only, not all of them. The sample contains about 120,000 clones, around 88% of which appear only once. The data belong to a study of control samples from healthy donors and cancer patients. Germline V CDR1 and CDR2: GTSNPN, SVGIG (reference sequence). Trimming pared 2 bases from V and 6 bases from J, leaving 14 bases between. The CDR3 length is 14 residues. The source material was blood. The sequence derives from a middle-aged man in good health. This chain joins TRBV30 and TRBJ1-5; D unclear. Here the CDR3 DNA reads TGTGCCTGGAGTCGACGAGGGCCGGTTCAGCCCCAGCATTTT. It codes for CAWSRRGPVQPQHF.